Below are 14 T cell receptor beta chains sequenced from a single sample in a study of blood T cell repertoires in COVID-19. TCRdb's copy holds only in-frame clones and misses some; the assay was immunoSEQ multiplex PCR. The table includes approximately 180,000 clones, about 72% detected once. The material sequenced was PBMCs or T cells enriched from blood (not recorded which). Every receptor here comes from a woman between 45 and 65 years old who had recovered from COVID-19.

This chain joins TRBV27 and TRBJ2-7; D is possibly TRBD1 (6 bases). The length of the CDR3 is 14 residues. Germline-derived CDR1 and CDR2 are MNHEY and SMNVEV (reference sequence). The V and J ends lost 5 bases and 5 bases respectively, with 16 bases between them. The CDR3 DNA reads as TGTGCCAGCAGTAGACAGGACTTTAGGGACGAGCAGTACTTC. Translating gives CASSRQDFRDEQYF.

The chain combines TRBV7-6 with TRBJ2-5; D possibly corresponds to TRBD1 (5 bases). The CDR3 is 11 amino acids. CDR1 and CDR2 from the germline V gene are SGHVS and FNYEAQ. Trimming pared 8 bases from V and 5 bases from J, leaving 9 bases between. CDR3 sequence (DNA): TGTGCCAGCGGGGCGAGGGAGACCCAGTACTTC. It is translated as CASGARETQYF.

The rearrangement uses TRBV7-2 and TRBJ2-5, with D possibly TRBD1 on 6 matching bases. CDR3 length: 15 amino acids. Trimming shortened V by 2 bases and J by 5 bases, and 15 bases separated the two germline ends. Germline CDR1 and CDR2: SGHTA and FQGNSA. CDR3 sequence (DNA): TGTGCCAGCAGCTTAACCGTGACAGGCCGGGAGACCCAGTACTTC. It translates to CASSLTVTGRETQYF.

This clone was detected once. This chain joins TRBV4-1 and TRBJ1-1; a possible D gene is TRBD1 (5 bases). Trimming stripped 3 bases from V and 9 bases from J, with 14 bases between. The CDR3 has 13 amino acids. CDR1 is MGHRA, CDR2 YSYEKL, per germline. CDR3 loop: CASSQLGGTQAFF. The CDR3 bases are TGCGCCAGCAGCCAGTTGGGGGGGACTCAAGCTTTCTTT.

V usage is TRBV5-4 and J usage is TRBJ1-2, with D maybe TRBD1 (6 bases). Per the germline V gene, CDR1 is SGHNT and CDR2 is YYREEE (reference sequence). This CDR3 is 15 amino acids long. Trimming took off 4 bases at V and 4 bases at J, with 17 bases between the two ends. The CDR3 nucleotides read TGTGCCAGCAGCCATTACAGGGAATCCGCCTATGGCTACACCTTC. Translating gives CASSHYRESAYGYTF.

This clone was seen a single time. The V and J genes are TRBV7-3 and TRBJ2-3; 8 nucleotides agree with TRBD2. J was trimmed by 7 bases and V by 5 bases; bases with no gene match: 8. Germline V lookup: CDR1 SGHTA, CDR2 FQGTGA. This CDR3 is built from 14 residues. The CDR3 DNA reads TGTGCCAGCAGCCCAAAGCGGGGGCGGAATACGCAGTATTTT. Amino acids: CASSPKRGRNTQYF.

About this clone: The sample has other DNA sequences that encode this CDR3 too. V is TRBV29-1 and J is TRBJ1-1, with 10 bases aligning to TRBD1. V shed 3 bases and J 6 bases; nucleotides not matched to a gene: 1. Per germline, CDR1 SQVTM and CDR2 ANQGSEA. The CDR3 has 12 residues. CDR3 loop: CSVDGQGAEAFF. The CDR3 DNA reads TGCAGCGTTGACGGACAGGGGGCTGAAGCTTTCTTT.

This clone was seen more than once but under ten times. This chain links TRBV13 with TRBJ2-3, with 8 bases that match TRBD1. The V and J ends lost 5 bases and 3 bases, in that order; junction bases with no gene match: 10. Germline CDR1 and CDR2: PRHDT and FYEKMQ (reference sequence). The CDR3 sequence is 16 residues long. The CDR3 is CASSHRTGMETDTQYF. CDR3 coding DNA: TGTGCCAGCAGCCACCGGACAGGGATGGAGACAGATACGCAGTATTTT.

This clone appeared once. This chain links TRBV5-4 with TRBJ2-7, with D perhaps matching TRBD1 (6 bases). Trimming shortened V by 4 bases and J by 7 bases, and 15 bases separated the two germline ends. The CDR3 runs 13 residues. Per germline, CDR1 SGHNT and CDR2 YYREEE (reference sequence). CDR3 coding DNA: TGTGCCAGCAGCAGCGGACAGCCCGGGGAGCAGTACTTC. Amino acid sequence: CASSSGQPGEQYF.

The CDR3 nucleotides read TGTGCCAGCAGCTTAAGCGGGAGTCTAAGAGAGACCCAGTACTTC. Its protein is CASSLSGSLRETQYF. The chain employs TRBV11-3 and TRBJ2-5; the match to TRBD2 covers 8 bases. V was clipped by 2 bases and J by 4 bases; unmatched bases: 6. The length of the CDR3 is 15 residues. Germline V gives CDR1 SGHNT, CDR2 YENEEA.

This clone was counted between two and nine times. J is TRBJ2-5 and V is TRBV7-8, with 9 bases aligning to TRBD1. The CDR3 is made up of 14 amino acids. Germline CDR1 SGHVS, CDR2 FQNEAQ. The V gene end was trimmed by 7 bases and the J gene end by 4 bases; junction bases not matched to a gene: 7. The CDR3 DNA follows: TGTGCCAGCACCCTAGGGACAGGGAGAGAGACCCAGTACTTC. This encodes CASTLGTGRETQYF.

This chain uses TRBV24-1 with TRBJ2-7; D is perhaps TRBD1 (6 bases). Germline loops: CDR1 KGHDR, CDR2 SFDVKD. The CDR3 runs to 14 residues. V was trimmed by 6 bases and J by 6 bases, leaving 17 bases between them. The CDR3 protein is CATSRGTGLSEQYF. The CDR3 coding sequence is TGTGCCACCAGTAGAGGTACAGGGCTCTCCGAGCAGTACTTC.

The count of this clone is one. The gene calls are TRBV6-5 and TRBJ1-3, with D possibly being TRBD1 (5 bases). CDR3 size: 14 residues. The germline V gene has CDR1 MNHEY and CDR2 SVGAGI. Between the trimmed V and J ends, which lost 7 bases and 0 bases, there was a span of 10 bases. This chain's CDR3 is CASMQGVSGNTIYF. DNA of the CDR3: TGTGCCAGCATGCAGGGCGTCTCTGGAAACACCATATATTTT.

This clone was detected a few times. The genes are TRBV28 and TRBJ1-1, with a weak D call TRBD1 (6 bases). The CDR3 is 13 residues long. V was cut by 6 bases and J by 4 bases, with 12 bases left in between. In germline, CDR1 is MDHEN, CDR2 SYDVKM. The CDR3 protein is CASRKGGTTEAFF. The CDR3 DNA follows: TGTGCCAGCAGAAAAGGGGGTACCACTGAAGCTTTCTTT.